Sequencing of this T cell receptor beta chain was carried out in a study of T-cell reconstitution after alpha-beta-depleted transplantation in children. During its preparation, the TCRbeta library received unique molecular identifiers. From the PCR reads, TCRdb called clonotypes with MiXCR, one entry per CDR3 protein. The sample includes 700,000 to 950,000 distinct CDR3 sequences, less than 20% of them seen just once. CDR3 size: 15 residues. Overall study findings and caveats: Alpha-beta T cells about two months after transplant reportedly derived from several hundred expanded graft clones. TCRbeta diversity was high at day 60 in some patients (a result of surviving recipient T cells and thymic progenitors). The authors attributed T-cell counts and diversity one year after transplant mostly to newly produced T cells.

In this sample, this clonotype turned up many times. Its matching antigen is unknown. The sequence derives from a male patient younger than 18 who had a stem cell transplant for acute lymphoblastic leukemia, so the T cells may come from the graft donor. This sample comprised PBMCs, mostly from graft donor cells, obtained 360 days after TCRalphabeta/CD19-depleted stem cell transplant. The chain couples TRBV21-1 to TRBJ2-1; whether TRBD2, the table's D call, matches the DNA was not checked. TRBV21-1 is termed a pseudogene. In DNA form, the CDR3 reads TGTGCCTGGGTGCGGGTGGGTGCGGGCTACAATGAGCAGTTCTTC. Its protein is CAWVRVGAGYNEQFF.